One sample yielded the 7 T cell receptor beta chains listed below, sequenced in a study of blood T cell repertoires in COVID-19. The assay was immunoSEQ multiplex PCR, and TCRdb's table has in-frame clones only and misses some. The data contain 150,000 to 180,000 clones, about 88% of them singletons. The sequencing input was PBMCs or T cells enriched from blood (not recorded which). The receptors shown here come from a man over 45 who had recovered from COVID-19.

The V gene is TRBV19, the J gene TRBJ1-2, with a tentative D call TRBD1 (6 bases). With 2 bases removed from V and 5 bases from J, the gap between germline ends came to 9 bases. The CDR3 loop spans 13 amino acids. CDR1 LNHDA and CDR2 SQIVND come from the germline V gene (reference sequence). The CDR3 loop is CASSIRDTYGYTF. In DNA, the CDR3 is TGTGCCAGTAGTATACGGGACACATATGGCTACACCTTC.

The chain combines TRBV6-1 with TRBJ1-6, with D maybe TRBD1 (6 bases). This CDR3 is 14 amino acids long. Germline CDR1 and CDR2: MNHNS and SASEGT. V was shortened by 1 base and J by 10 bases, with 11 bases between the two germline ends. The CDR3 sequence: CASSEVRGDSPLHF. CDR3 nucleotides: TGTGCCAGCAGTGAAGTCAGGGGAGACTCACCCCTCCACTTT.

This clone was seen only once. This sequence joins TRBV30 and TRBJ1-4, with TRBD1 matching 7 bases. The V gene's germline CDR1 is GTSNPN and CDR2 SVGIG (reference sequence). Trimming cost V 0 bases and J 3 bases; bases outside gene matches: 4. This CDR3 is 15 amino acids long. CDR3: CAWSVHRGPNEKLFF. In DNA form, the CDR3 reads TGTGCCTGGAGTGTACACAGGGGCCCTAATGAAAAACTGTTTTTT.

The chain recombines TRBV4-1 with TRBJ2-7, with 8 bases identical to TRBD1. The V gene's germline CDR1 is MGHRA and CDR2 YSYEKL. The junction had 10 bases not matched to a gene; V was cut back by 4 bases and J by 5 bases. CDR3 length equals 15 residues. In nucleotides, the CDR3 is TGCGCCAGCAGCCTCAGGTGGACAGGGAGCGACGAGCAGTACTTC. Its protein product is CASSLRWTGSDEQYF.

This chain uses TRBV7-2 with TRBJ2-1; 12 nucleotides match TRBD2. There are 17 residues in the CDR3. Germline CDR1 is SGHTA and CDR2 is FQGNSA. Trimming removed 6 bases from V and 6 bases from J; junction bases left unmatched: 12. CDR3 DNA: TGTGCCAGCAGGCGCAATCTAGCGGGGGGGGCCGTCAATGAGCAGTTCTTC. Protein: CASRRNLAGGAVNEQFF.

The CDR3 protein is CASSQDQGVSSYEQYF. CDR3 nucleotides: TGCGCCAGCAGCCAAGATCAGGGGGTAAGCTCCTACGAGCAGTACTTC. V and J are TRBV4-1 and TRBJ2-7; 7 bases match TRBD1. This CDR3 is 16 amino acids long. Germline assignment: CDR1 MGHRA and CDR2 YSYEKL. With V trimmed by 0 bases and J by 0 bases, 5 bases remained unmatched.

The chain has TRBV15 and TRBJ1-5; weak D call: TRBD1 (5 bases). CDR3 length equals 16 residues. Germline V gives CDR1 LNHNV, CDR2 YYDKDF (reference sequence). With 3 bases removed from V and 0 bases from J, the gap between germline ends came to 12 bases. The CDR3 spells CATSRPGGVSNQPQHF. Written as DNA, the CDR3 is TGTGCCACCAGCAGGCCCGGGGGGGTTAGCAATCAGCCCCAGCATTTT.